This T cell receptor (beta chain) was retrieved from a study of early T cells in non-severe SARS-CoV-2 infection. Study background: Sequencing used unsorted whole-blood bulk RNA, so chains lack pairing. General study findings and limits: Anti-spike CD8 responses were favored by VDJdb matching, which missed private and CD4 specificities.

As for this clonotype: Its target is unknown. Possible read error: a much larger clone is one base away.

Tagging with unique molecular identifiers was applied to individual cDNA molecules. Each CDR3 protein gets one entry after TCRdb re-called the 5' RACE reads with MiXCR. The sample includes roughly 53,000 distinct CDR3 sequences, approximately 9.9% of them seen just once. This CDR3 comprises 13 residues. Germline loops: CDR1 LGHNA, CDR2 YNFKEQ. The sequence derives from an adult who was a healthcare worker with PCR-confirmed SARS-CoV-2 infection or an uninfected control (not recorded which). V is TRBV4-2 and J is TRBJ1-4; no reliable D call. Sequenced sample: whole blood. CDR3 sequence (DNA): TGTGCCAGCAGCCAAGTTGGCGTCGAAAAACTGCTTTTT. Protein sequence: CASSQVGVEKLLF.